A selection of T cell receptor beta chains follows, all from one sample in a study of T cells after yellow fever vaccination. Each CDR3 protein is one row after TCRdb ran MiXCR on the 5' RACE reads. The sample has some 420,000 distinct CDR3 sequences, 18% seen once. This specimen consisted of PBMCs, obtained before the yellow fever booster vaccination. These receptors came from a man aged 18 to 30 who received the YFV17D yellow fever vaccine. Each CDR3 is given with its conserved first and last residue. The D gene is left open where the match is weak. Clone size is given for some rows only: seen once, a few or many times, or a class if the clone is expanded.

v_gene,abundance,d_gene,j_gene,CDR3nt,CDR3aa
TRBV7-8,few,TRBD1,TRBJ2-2,TGTGCCAGCACCTTCGGGACAGGGGCTGCCGGGGAGCTGTTTTTT,CASTFGTGAAGELFF
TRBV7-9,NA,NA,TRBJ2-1,TGTGCCAGCACCTCCCCTTGGTACAATGAGCAGTTCTTC,CASTSPWYNEQFF
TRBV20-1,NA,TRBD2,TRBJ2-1,TGCAGTGCTAGACCAAGCGGGGGGGCCTACAATGAGCAGTTCTTC,CSARPSGGAYNEQFF
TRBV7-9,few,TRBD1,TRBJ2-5,TGTGCCAGCAGCCATAACCGGGACAGGGGAGAGACCCAGTACTTC,CASSHNRDRGETQYF
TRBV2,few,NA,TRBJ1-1,TGTGCCAGCTGTATTGGGAGAAACACTGAAGCTTTCTTT,CASCIGRNTEAFF
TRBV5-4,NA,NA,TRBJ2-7,TGTGCCAGCTGTCCAAGGGGGACCTACGAGCAGTACTTC,CASCPRGTYEQYF
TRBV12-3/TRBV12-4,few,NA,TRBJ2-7,TGTGCCAGCAGTTTGATGGGGCAGGGTCGGGGAGAGCAGTACTTC,CASSLMGQGRGEQYF
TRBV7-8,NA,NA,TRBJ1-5,TGTGCCAGCAGCTTACTCGGCCGAACTAGCAATCAGCCCCAGCATTTT,CASSLLGRTSNQPQHF
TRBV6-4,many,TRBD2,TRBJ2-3,TGTGCCAGCAGCGGGGGGGCTAGCACAGATACGCAGTATTTT,CASSGGASTDTQYF
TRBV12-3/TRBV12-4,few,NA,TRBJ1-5,TGTGCCAGCAGGTATGTGGGGAGCAATCAGCCCCAGCATTTT,CASRYVGSNQPQHF
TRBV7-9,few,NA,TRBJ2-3,TGTGCCAGCAGCTTAGACCAGGGGCCAGATACGCAGTATTTT,CASSLDQGPDTQYF
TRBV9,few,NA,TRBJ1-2,TGTGCCAGCAGCTCGGACAGTTCTCCTTCCGACCTCAATGGCTACACCTTC,CASSSDSSPSDLNGYTF
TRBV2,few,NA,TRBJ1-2,TGTGCCAGCAGTGAAGCCCAGACAGTCCTCGGCGGCTACACCTTC,CASSEAQTVLGGYTF
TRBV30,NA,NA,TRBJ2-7,TGTGCCTGGAGTATTCTTGGGACATCCTACGAGCAGTACTTC,CAWSILGTSYEQYF
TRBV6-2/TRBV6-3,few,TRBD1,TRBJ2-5,TGTGCCATCGGCCAGGGGGCCCGGGTTGGGACCCAGTACTTC,CAIGQGARVGTQYF
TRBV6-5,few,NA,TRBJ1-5,TGTGCCAGCAGTTACTCGAGACCGGCTAATCAGCCCCAGCATTTT,CASSYSRPANQPQHF
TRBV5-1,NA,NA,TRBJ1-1,TGCGCCAGCAGCTTGGACCCGGGAAACTTTGGGGCCACTGAAGCTTTCTTT,CASSLDPGNFGATEAFF
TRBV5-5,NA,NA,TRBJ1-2,TGTGCCAGCAGCTTGGGAGGACAGCCTAACTATGGCTACACCTTC,CASSLGGQPNYGYTF
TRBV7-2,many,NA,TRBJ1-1,TGTGCCAGCAGCCGCGGGGGGATGAACACTGAAGCTTTCTTT,CASSRGGMNTEAFF
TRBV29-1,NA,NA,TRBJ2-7,TGCAGCGCCGTCGGCGGGTCGAGCTCCTACGAGCAGTACTTC,CSAVGGSSSYEQYF
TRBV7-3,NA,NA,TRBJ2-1,TGTGCCAGCAGCTTCTACATGAGCTCCTACAATGAGCAGTTCTTC,CASSFYMSSYNEQFF
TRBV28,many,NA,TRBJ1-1,TGTGCCAGCAGCCCTGCCCCAGGGATTACAGCTTTCTTT,CASSPAPGITAFF
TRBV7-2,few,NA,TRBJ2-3,TGTGCCAGCAGCTTAGCTGCAGCCCCAGATACGCAGTATTTT,CASSLAAAPDTQYF
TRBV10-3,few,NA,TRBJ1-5,TGTGCCATCAGTGCTGAAGGAGGTCAGCCCCAGCATTTT,CAISAEGGQPQHF
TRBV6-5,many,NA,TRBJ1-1,TGTGCCAGCAGTTACATCGGGGGCGTAGCTTTCTTT,CASSYIGGVAFF
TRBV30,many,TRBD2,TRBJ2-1,TGTGCCTGGAGTGGGGGACTAGCGGGAGACAATGAGCAGTTCTTC,CAWSGGLAGDNEQFF
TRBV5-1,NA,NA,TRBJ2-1,TGCGCCAGCAGCTTCCTGGGGTGGGATGAGCAGTTCTTC,CASSFLGWDEQFF
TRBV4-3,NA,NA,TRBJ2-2,TGCGCCAGCGGGCTAATTACCCTGGGAAGTAAGCTGTTTTTT,CASGLITLGSKLFF
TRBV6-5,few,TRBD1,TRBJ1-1,TGTGCCAGCAGAACAGGGGAGGTCACTGAAGCTTTCTTT,CASRTGEVTEAFF
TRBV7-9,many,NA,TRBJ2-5,TGTGCCAGCAGCTTAGTGGCAGGGGAAGAGACCCAGTACTTC,CASSLVAGEETQYF
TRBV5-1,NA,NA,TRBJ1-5,TGCGCCAGCAGCATATTATCAGGGGTTGATCAGCCCCAGCATTTT,CASSILSGVDQPQHF
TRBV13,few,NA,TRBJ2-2,TGTGCCAGCAGCTTAGCACCAACCACCGGGGAGCTGTTTTTT,CASSLAPTTGELFF
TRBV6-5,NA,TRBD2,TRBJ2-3,TGTGCCAGCAGTTACGCGGGGGACACAGATACGCAGTATTTT,CASSYAGDTDTQYF
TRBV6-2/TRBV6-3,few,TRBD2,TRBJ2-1,TGTGCCAGCAGTATGCAACTAGCGGGGGGGCCCAATGAGCAGTTCTTC,CASSMQLAGGPNEQFF
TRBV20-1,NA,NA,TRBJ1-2,TGCAGTGCTAGCACCCAGAGGAGAGGAGTCGGCTATGGCTACACCTTC,CSASTQRRGVGYGYTF
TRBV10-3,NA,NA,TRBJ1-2,TGTGCCATCAGTGAGTCCCAACGGGGTGGCTACACCTTC,CAISESQRGGYTF
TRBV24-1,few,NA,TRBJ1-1,TGTGCCACCAGTGAGGGGGGGAGCGCAGCTTTCTTT,CATSEGGSAAFF